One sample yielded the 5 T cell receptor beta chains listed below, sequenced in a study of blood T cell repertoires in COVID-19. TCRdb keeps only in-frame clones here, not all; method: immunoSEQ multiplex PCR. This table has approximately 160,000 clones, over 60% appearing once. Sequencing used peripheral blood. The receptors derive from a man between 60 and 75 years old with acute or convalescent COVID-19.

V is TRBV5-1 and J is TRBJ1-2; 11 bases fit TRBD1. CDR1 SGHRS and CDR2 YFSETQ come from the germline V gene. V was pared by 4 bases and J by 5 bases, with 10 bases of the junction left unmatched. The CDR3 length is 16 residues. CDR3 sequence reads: CASSPGDRGRGYGYTF. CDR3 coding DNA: TGCGCCAGCAGCCCCGGGGACAGGGGGAGAGGATATGGCTACACCTTC.

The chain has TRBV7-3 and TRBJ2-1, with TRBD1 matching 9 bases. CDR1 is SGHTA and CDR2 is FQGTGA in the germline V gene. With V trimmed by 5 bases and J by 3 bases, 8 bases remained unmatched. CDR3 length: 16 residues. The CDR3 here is CASSPTGTGNYNEQFF. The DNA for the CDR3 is TGTGCCAGCAGCCCGACCGGGACAGGGAACTACAATGAGCAGTTCTTC. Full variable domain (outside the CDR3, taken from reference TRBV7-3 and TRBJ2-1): GAGVSQTPSNKVTEKGKYVELRCDPISGHTALYWYRQSLGQGPEFLIYFQGTGAADDSGLPNDRFFAVRPEGSVSTLKIQRTERGDSAVYLCASSPTGTGNYNEQFFGPGTRLTVL.

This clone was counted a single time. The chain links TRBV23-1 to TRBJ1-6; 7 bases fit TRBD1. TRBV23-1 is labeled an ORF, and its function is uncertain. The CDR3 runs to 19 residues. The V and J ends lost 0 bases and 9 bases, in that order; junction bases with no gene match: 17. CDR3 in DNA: TGCGCCAGCAGTCAATCGCTAGGTACAGGGGAGGCTAATGGTTCACCCCTCCACTTT. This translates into CASSQSLGTGEANGSPLHF.

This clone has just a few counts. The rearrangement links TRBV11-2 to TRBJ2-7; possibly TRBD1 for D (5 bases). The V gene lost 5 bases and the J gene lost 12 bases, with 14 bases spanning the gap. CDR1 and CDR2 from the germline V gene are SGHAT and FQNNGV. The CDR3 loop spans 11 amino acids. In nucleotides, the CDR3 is TGTGCCAGCAGCCTTAGTGCAGGGATGTACTTC. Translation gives CASSLSAGMYF.

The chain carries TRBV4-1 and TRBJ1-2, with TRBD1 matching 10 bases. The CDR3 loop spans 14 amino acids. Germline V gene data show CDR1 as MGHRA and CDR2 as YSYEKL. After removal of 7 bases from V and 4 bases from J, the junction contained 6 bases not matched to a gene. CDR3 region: CASTPGQGLYGYTF. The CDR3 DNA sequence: TGCGCCAGCACACCGGGACAGGGGCTCTATGGCTACACCTTC.